This TCR beta chain is from a study of blood T cell repertoires in COVID-19. Repertoires were generated with immunoSEQ multiplex PCR, while TCRdb's copy carries only in-frame clones and drops some. The sample has 130,000 or so clones, about four fifths seen once; the top ten hold 15% to 20%. What the recovered Cohort 3 donors had was two negative PCRs, clearance, or symptom resolution. The ends lost 8 bases at V and 1 base at J; junction bases unmatched: 4. Per germline, CDR1 SQVTM and CDR2 ANQGSEA. This CDR3 region has 13 residues. The rearrangement uses TRBV29-1 and TRBJ2-5; TRBD2 agrees at 10 bases. Sequenced: PBMCs or T cells enriched from blood (not recorded which). This TCR came from a man aged 30-40 years who had recovered from COVID-19. The CDR3 nucleotides read TGCAGCCTAACTAGCGGGGCCCAAGAGACCCAGTACTTC. It is translated as CSLTSGAQETQYF.